Included here is one T cell receptor beta chain sequence, with context. Its antigen is as yet unknown. Sequencing was performed with immunoSEQ multiplex PCR; in TCRdb, only in-frame clones are kept and a portion is missing. Here the sample spans roughly 12,000 clones, 80% to 90% being singletons. The data are from a study of OX40 agonist ivuxolimab in advanced cancers. Study-wide context: Intravenous ivuxolimab was administered to patients every 2 weeks at 0.01 to 10 mg/kg. Among those enrolled, mean age was 60 years (range roughly 23 to 85) and 70% to 85% were male.

CDR3 size: 21 residues. CDR1 and CDR2 (germline): MDHEN, SYDVKM. J lost 0 bases, V lost 8 bases, and 25 bases had no gene match. Overall study findings and caveats: Relative to CD4+, CD8+ T cells held more expanded clones on average. Dose levels from 0.1 to 3.0 mg/kg saw CD4+ and CD8+ blood T cells expand clonally by week 6.

This receptor was obtained from an adult with an advanced solid tumor such as melanoma, head and neck, liver or kidney cancer. V is TRBV28 and J is TRBJ1-5, with 7 bases lining up with TRBD1. Material: CD4+ or CD8+ T cells sorted from blood, obtained in a trial of the OX40 agonist ivuxolimab. The CDR3 spells CASLQPYSTGMEQDSNQPQHF. In DNA form, the CDR3 reads TGTGCCAGCCTCCAACCCTATTCGACAGGGATGGAACAGGATAGCAATCAGCCCCAGCATTTT. The full variable domain, in which reference TRBV28 and TRBJ1-5 provide the parts outside the CDR3, is DVKVTQSSRYLVKRTGEKVFLECVQDMDHENMFWYRQDPGLGLRLIYFSYDVKMKEKGDIPEGYSVSREKKERFSLILESASTNQTSMYLCASLQPYSTGMEQDSNQPQHFGDGTRLSIL.